These 14 T cell receptor beta chains share one sample of origin, sequenced in a study of blood T cell repertoires in COVID-19. Clones were read by immunoSEQ multiplex PCR, and TCRdb kept only the in-frame ones, dropping some. This repertoire shows around 400,000 clones, roughly nine tenths found once; its top ten account for around 1.3%. Sequencing was carried out using peripheral blood. These receptors were collected from a middle-aged man with acute or convalescent COVID-19.

J is TRBJ2-2 and V is TRBV19; tentatively, D is TRBD1 (5 bases). This CDR3 is 14 amino acids long. Germline values: CDR1 LNHDA, CDR2 SQIVND (reference sequence). Trimming removed 7 bases from V and 4 bases from J, with 13 bases in between. The CDR3 nucleotides read TGTGCCAGTATGGCCAGGGCTAGCACCGGGGAGCTGTTTTTT. Translation gives CASMARASTGELFF.

CDR3 protein: CASSMGQSYGYTF. CDR3 bases: TGTGCCAGTAGTATGGGGCAGAGCTATGGCTACACCTTC. The gene calls are TRBV19 and TRBJ1-2, with D maybe TRBD1 (5 bases). The germline gives CDR1 LNHDA, CDR2 SQIVND (reference sequence). V was trimmed by 3 bases and J by 4 bases, leaving 9 bases between them. CDR3 length equals 13 residues.

The V call is TRBV28, the J call TRBJ2-3; TRBD2 agrees at 8 bases. V shed 3 bases, J shed 2 bases, and the junction held 13 bases outside the gene matches. CDR1 MDHEN and CDR2 SYDVKM come from the germline V gene. This CDR3 region has 18 residues. Here the CDR3 reads CASSFSSGGARATDTQYF. In DNA form, the CDR3 reads TGTGCCAGCAGTTTTTCGAGCGGGGGCGCGAGGGCCACAGATACGCAGTATTTT.

This clone was recorded a few times. The rearrangement uses TRBV19 and TRBJ1-1, with D uncertain. Germline-derived CDR1 and CDR2 are LNHDA and SQIVND (reference sequence). V lost 8 bases and J lost 0, with 10 bases in between. This CDR3 contains 13 residues. The CDR3 loop reads CASSGSMNTEAFF. The CDR3 nucleotides read TGTGCCAGTTCGGGATCGATGAACACTGAAGCTTTCTTT.

The table lists this clone with a count of one. This chain joins TRBV7-8 and TRBJ1-3; D remains ambiguous. The CDR3 is 14 residues long. Trimming stripped 3 bases from V and 2 bases from J, with 8 bases between. CDR1 SGHVS and CDR2 FQNEAQ come from the germline V gene. In DNA, the CDR3 is TGTGCCAGCAGCTTTGCCGGGACTGGAAACACCATATATTTT. This sequence encodes CASSFAGTGNTIYF.

The genes are TRBV18 and TRBJ2-7; TRBD1 might be the D (7 bases). Germline-derived CDR1 and CDR2 are KGHSH and LQKENI. This CDR3 region has 15 residues. Trimming cost V 4 bases and J 6 bases, with 19 bases left between them. CDR3 in amino acids: CASSQGQRLVGEQYF. Here the CDR3 DNA reads TGTGCCAGCTCACAGGGACAGAGACTAGTAGGCGAGCAGTACTTC.

CDR3 sequence (DNA): TGTGCCAGCAGCCGAACCGCGCCGGAGCCCCAGCATTTT. This encodes CASSRTAPEPQHF. The V and J genes are TRBV12-3 or TRBV12-4 and TRBJ1-5; D is unresolved. The V end lost 6 bases, the J end lost 8 bases, and 14 bases lay between the germline ends. This CDR3 contains 13 residues.

This clone has only one observation. This sequence joins TRBV7-8 and TRBJ2-5; D is perhaps TRBD1 (6 bases). The ends were cut back, 5 bases at V and 5 bases at J, with 9 bases in the middle. The germline V gene encodes CDR1 SGHVS and CDR2 FQNEAQ. This CDR3 has 12 amino acids. As DNA, the CDR3 is TGTGCCAGCAGCCCTACAGGGGAGACCCAGTACTTC. It translates to CASSPTGETQYF.

The chain combines TRBV5-4 with TRBJ2-1; TRBD2 agrees at 7 bases. The CDR3 spans 12 residues. CDR1 and CDR2 from the germline V gene are SGHNT and YYREEE (reference sequence). V trimming: 3 bases; J trimming: 7 bases; junction bases outside the gene matches: 1. CDR3 in amino acids: CASSWEGNEQFF. CDR3 nucleotide sequence: TGTGCCAGCAGCTGGGAGGGTAATGAGCAGTTCTTC.

This sequence joins TRBV6-4 and TRBJ2-1; TRBD2 matches 10 bases. This CDR3 region has 14 residues. V shed 7 bases and J 8 bases; nucleotides not matched to a gene: 8. The V gene's germline CDR1 is MRHNA and CDR2 SNTAGT. The CDR3 nucleotides are TGTGCCAGCACCCCTAGCGGGAGTGAGCATGAGCAGTTCTTC. Protein product: CASTPSGSEHEQFF.

This chain uses TRBV5-1 with TRBJ1-2, with TRBD1 identical over 7 bases. This CDR3 region has 16 residues. Per the germline V gene, CDR1 is SGHRS and CDR2 is YFSETQ. Trimming at V came to 4 bases and at J to 2 bases, leaving 11 bases not matched to a gene. The CDR3 bases are TGCGCCAGCAGCACGGCGGGGAACAGGGGCAACTATGGCTACACCTTC. Translating it yields CASSTAGNRGNYGYTF.

V and J are TRBV6-5 and TRBJ2-5; 9 positions match TRBD2. In germline, CDR1 is MNHEY, CDR2 SVGAGI. V lost 2 bases to trimming and J lost 3 bases; unmatched junction nucleotides: 4. This CDR3 has 15 residues. CDR3 sequence: CASSYGGGAEETQYF. CDR3 DNA sequence: TGTGCCAGCAGTTACGGCGGGGGGGCCGAAGAGACCCAGTACTTC.

This chain connects TRBV28 to TRBJ2-1, with TRBD1 matching 7 bases. CDR3 length: 16 amino acids. Germline trimming cut 6 bases from V and 8 bases from J; bases unmatched to any gene: 16. The germline V gene encodes CDR1 MDHEN and CDR2 SYDVKM. The CDR3 sequence is CASRAPPGQPADEQFF. The CDR3 bases are TGTGCCAGCAGGGCCCCACCGGGACAGCCCGCCGATGAGCAGTTCTTC.

This chain uses TRBV5-4 with TRBJ1-1, with D perhaps TRBD1 (5 bases). Germline CDR1 is SGHNT and CDR2 is YYREEE (reference sequence). V shed 0 bases and J shed 0 bases, with 12 bases lying between them. This CDR3 region has 16 residues. This CDR3 reads CASSLGPRAMNTEAFF. DNA of the CDR3: TGTGCCAGCAGCTTGGGGCCCAGGGCAATGAACACTGAAGCTTTCTTT.